This T cell receptor beta chain comes out of a study of blood T cells in healthy people across ages. CDR3 size: 14 residues. Trimming left V 8 bases short and J 2 bases short, with 15 bases between. The authors ran a second PCR of roughly 7 to 11 cycles using a sample-barcoded 5' primer and a J-beta primer mix. The template-switch adaptor, which had 12 random nucleotides, put a tag on each cDNA molecule. TCRdb recomputed calls from the 5' RACE reads with MiXCR, one row per CDR3 protein. Of hundreds of thousands of distinct CDR3 sequences in the sample, roughly 25% were seen once. This clonotype occurred a few times. These data were likewise used in another study, on T cells of mothers and their children.

The source is a boy aged 5-17 years in good health. Sequences were obtained from blood. This chain links TRBV12-3 or TRBV12-4 with TRBJ2-5; TRBD1 is a possible D gene (5 bases). CDR3 amino acids: CASGRTSPQETQYF. DNA for the CDR3: TGTGCCAGCGGAAGGACATCCCCACAAGAGACCCAGTACTTC.